The table lists the clone carrying this T cell receptor (beta chain) with many counts. Its antigen is unidentified. The data were obtained in a study of Graves' ophthalmopathy and Graves' hyperthyroidism. Study summary: Researchers obtained peripheral blood at initial diagnosis, before any treatment had begun. Study-level findings and limits: Detection in blood was also observed for most expanded thyroid clonotypes above 0.001 frequency.

Exclusion applied to patients with other autoimmune diseases, uncontrolled infections, pregnancy or lactation. Researchers took RNA transcripts and amplified TCR beta CDR3 regions from them. First-round RT-PCR relied on HTBI primers, and a second-round multiplex PCR came next. TCRdb independently ran MiXCR on the multiplex PCR reads; one entry per CDR3 protein. The sample includes approximately 210,000 distinct CDR3 sequences, less than 30% of them seen just once. Per germline, CDR1 MGHRA and CDR2 YSYEKL. The CDR3 loop spans 15 amino acids. Trimming removed 1 base at V and 3 bases at J, with 13 bases between.

The V and J genes are TRBV4-1 and TRBJ2-7; either TRBD1 or TRBD2 may fit D (6 bases each). The receptor was derived from a man between 45 and 60 years old with Graves' ophthalmopathy. Sequencing was performed on peripheral blood. The CDR3, as DNA: TGCGCCAGCAGCCAAGGGGGCCGGGGGCTCTACGAGCAGTACTTC. Translated, it gives CASSQGGRGLYEQYF.